This T cell receptor beta chain comes out of a study of T cell responses to AZD1222 COVID-19 vaccine. Clones were read by immunoSEQ multiplex PCR, and TCRdb kept only the in-frame ones, dropping some. This sample has roughly 150,000 clones, with 92% found just once. Second-dose schedules of about 4 or about 12 weeks were combined. V lost 5 bases, J lost 5 bases, and 2 bases stayed unmatched. Germline V CDR1 and CDR2: MRHNA, SNTAGT. This CDR3 has 14 residues. The sequence derives from an adult who received the AZD1222 COVID-19 vaccine. The sequencing here drew on peripheral blood, taken 28 days after the second AZD1222 dose. The V call is TRBV6-4, the J call TRBJ2-3, with 12 bases matching TRBD2. CDR3 protein: CASSSGLAGDTQYF. The CDR3, as DNA: TGTGCCAGCAGTTCGGGACTAGCGGGAGATACGCAGTATTTT.